The subject of this entry is one T cell receptor (beta chain). This clone was observed a single time. It lacks a known antigen. The input lacks base qualities; no much larger clone sits a single base away. These data originate in a study of somatic mutations in cytotoxic T cells in rheumatoid arthritis (dated by TCRdb to 2015 to 2018). General notes on the study: Patient peripheral blood (less than 31 ml EDTA) was drawn right after diagnosis and before any treatment started. TCRB deep sequencing was performed for approximately 60 rheumatoid arthritis patients and approximately 20 healthy controls. Patients and controls did not essentially differ in median age, which was nearly identical between the groups. In newly diagnosed rheumatoid arthritis without treatment, the study examined if expanded CD8+ T-cell clones harbor somatic mutations, relying on TCRB deep sequencing to characterize clonality. Some T-cell populations stained with V beta antibodies were sorted by flow on a FACSAria II or Sony SH800 to nearly 100% purity, with sorted V beta1+ cells additionally subjected to TCRB sequencing. Summary of the overall study and its limitations: Several identical CD8+ TCRB sequences were found in both blood and synovial fluid, and in about an eighth of the roughly 60 patients the largest CD8+ clone exceeded 20% of CD8+ cells. Rheumatoid arthritis patients and age-matched healthy controls did not significantly differ in CD8+ T-cell clonality. Viral specificity could not be ruled out by absence from virus-specific databases, and the antigen targets of the expanded CD8+ clones remained unknown. In patients, CD8+ clonality rose with age (Spearman r ~ 0.53), which was not the case in healthy controls.

TCRB CDR3 sequencing used the immunoSEQ assay on genomic DNA. Processing in the source paper ran as follows. Only a few patient CD8+ clones larger than 1% matched published virus-specific TCRB sequences when compared against them. Only productive TCRB rearrangements were included in the analyses. Clonality was calculated as a Shannon entropy-based productive clonality index, and a clone was defined by a unique TCRB CDR3 sequence. To calculate repertoire overlap between two samples, the template counts of each clone were considered relative to each sample's total templates. A correlation with a Spearman r of 0.55 to 0.75 was found between V-gene usage by flow cytometry and V-gene usage by TCRB sequencing. TCRdb mirrors the immuneACCESS table, restricted to in-frame sequences. Some clones are absent from its copies; in checked studies, under half trace to an unresolved V gene, and the reason for the others is unknown. V and J calls and clone size are as listed in that table; D and trimming were resolved from the DNA. The sample table contains around 15,000 clones; only one count was recorded for about four fifths of them. Together, the top ten hold roughly a fifth of the sample.

Positive magnetic bead selection on an AutoMACS was used to isolate CD4+ and CD8+ cells, with flow cytometry used to check purity. After a first flow cytometry screen using a TCR V beta antibody panel, clonal expansions were characterized through TCRB deep sequencing of sorted CD8+ fractions. Peripheral blood mononuclear cells were isolated by Ficoll-Paque PLUS density gradient separation. Nucleospin Tissue or Tissue XS kits were used to extract DNA from CD4-enriched, CD8-enriched or PBMC samples, and a Qubit 2.0 fluorometer was used for quantification. Sequenced material: CD8+ T cells sorted from blood. This TCR was recovered from an adult with rheumatoid arthritis.

The nucleotide sequence is given as TGCGCCAGCAGCCAAGGGGAGGGCTCGAACTATGGCTACACCTTC. Translation gives CASSQGEGSNYGYTF. This sequence uses TRBV4-3 and TRBJ1-2; the D gene identity is not certain. According to the germline V gene, CDR1 reads LGHNA and CDR2 reads YSLEER. V is cut by 1 base and J by 2 bases, and the space between the germline ends is 11 bases. From its cysteine to its phenylalanine, the CDR3 spans 15 amino acids. CDR3 DNA is the only sequence kept; it has 45 bases, read in frame from the first base.